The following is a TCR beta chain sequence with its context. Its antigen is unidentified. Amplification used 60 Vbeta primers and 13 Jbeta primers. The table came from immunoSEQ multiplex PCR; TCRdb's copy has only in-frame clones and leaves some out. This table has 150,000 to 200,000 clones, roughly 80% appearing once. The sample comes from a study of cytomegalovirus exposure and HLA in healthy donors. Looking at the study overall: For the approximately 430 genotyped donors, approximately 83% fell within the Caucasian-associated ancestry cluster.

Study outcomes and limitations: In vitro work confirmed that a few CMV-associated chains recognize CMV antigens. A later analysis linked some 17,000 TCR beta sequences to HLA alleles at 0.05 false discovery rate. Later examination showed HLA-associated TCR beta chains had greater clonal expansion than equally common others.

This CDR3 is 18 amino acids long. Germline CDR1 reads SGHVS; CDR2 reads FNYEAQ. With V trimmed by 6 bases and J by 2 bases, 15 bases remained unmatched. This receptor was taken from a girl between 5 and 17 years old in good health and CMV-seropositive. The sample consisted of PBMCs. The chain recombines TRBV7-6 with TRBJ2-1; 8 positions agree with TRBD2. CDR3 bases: TGTGCCAGCAGTCCCCGGCCTGTAAGCGGGAGCACCTACAATGAGCAGTTCTTC. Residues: CASSPRPVSGSTYNEQFF.